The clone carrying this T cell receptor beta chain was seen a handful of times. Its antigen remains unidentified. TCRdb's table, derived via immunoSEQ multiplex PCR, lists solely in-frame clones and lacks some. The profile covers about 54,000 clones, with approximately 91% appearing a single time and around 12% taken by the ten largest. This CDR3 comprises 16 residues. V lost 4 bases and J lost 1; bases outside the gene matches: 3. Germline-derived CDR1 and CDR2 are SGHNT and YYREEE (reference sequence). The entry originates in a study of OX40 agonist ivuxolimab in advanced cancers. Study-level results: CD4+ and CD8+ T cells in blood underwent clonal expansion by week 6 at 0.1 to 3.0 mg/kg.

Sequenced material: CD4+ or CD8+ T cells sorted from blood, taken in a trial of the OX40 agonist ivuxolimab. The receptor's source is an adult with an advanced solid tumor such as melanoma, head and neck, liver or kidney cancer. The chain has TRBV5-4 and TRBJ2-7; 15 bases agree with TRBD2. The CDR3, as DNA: TGTGCCAGCAGCGCCGGACTAGCGGGGGGGTCCTACGAGCAGTACTTC. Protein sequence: CASSAGLAGGSYEQYF.